Listed here are 9 T cell receptor beta chains from one sample, sequenced in a study of cytomegalovirus exposure and HLA in healthy donors. The PCR made use of 60 Vbeta and 13 Jbeta primers. The table came from immunoSEQ multiplex PCR; TCRdb's copy has only in-frame clones and leaves some out. Of fewer than 250,000 clones in the sample, roughly 80% were seen once. Sequenced material: PBMCs. Source of these receptors: a male donor in good health and CMV-seronegative.

V and J are TRBV10-1 and TRBJ2-3; the D gene is possibly TRBD2 (6 bases). This CDR3 spans 16 amino acids. CDR1 is WNHNN, CDR2 SYGVQD, per germline (reference sequence). The V and J ends lost 0 bases and 4 bases respectively, with 14 bases between them. This chain's CDR3 is CASSESVGAGADTQYF. The DNA for the CDR3 is TGCGCCAGCAGTGAGTCGGTAGGAGCGGGCGCAGATACGCAGTATTTT.

The gene calls are TRBV19 and TRBJ2-7; possible D gene TRBD2, 6 bases. The germline V and J ends were trimmed by 5 bases and 4 bases, with 21 bases remaining between them. The CDR3 totals 16 residues. Germline V gene data show CDR1 as LNHDA and CDR2 as SQIVND (reference sequence). The CDR3 sequence: CASSRFPRRGAYEQYF. CDR3 nucleotide sequence: TGTGCCAGTAGTCGTTTTCCTCGGCGGGGAGCGTACGAGCAGTACTTC.

Remarks on this clone: The conserved final phenylalanine or tryptophan is absent from the CDR3, which likely points to a read error. Because the CDR3's place on the DNA is in doubt, the DNA is left out and the CDR3 is given as listed by TCRdb. V is TRBV25-1 and J is TRBJ1-1; the D segment call TRBD1 is taken from the table without a DNA check. The CDR3 has 13 amino acids, counting both end residues. Germline CDR1 and CDR2: MGHDK and SYGVNS. The chain's CDR3 is CASSEYGSFRKGY.

The J gene is TRBJ2-3, the V gene TRBV9; D is unclear. Germline V CDR1 and CDR2: SGDLS, YYNGEE. V lost 3 bases, J lost 2 bases, and 4 bases lay in between. This CDR3 spans 12 amino acids. The CDR3 DNA follows: TGTGCCAGCAGCGGGCCCACAGATACGCAGTATTTT. It translates to CASSGPTDTQYF.

The chain employs TRBV28 and TRBJ2-3; tentatively, D is TRBD1 (6 bases). The CDR3 is 12 residues long. The germline V and J ends were trimmed by 7 bases and 14 bases, with 19 bases remaining between them. Germline V CDR1 and CDR2: MDHEN, SYDVKM. The CDR3 DNA reads as TGTGCCAGCACTAAAAGGTCGGGACAAAGGTATTTT. It encodes CASTKRSGQRYF.

The chain couples TRBV27 to TRBJ1-1, with a tentative D call TRBD1 (5 bases). CDR1 is MNHEY, CDR2 SMNVEV, per germline (reference sequence). The CDR3 has 14 amino acids. Between the trimmed V and J ends, which lost 3 bases and 5 bases, there was a span of 13 bases. DNA of the CDR3: TGTGCCAGCAGTTTTGGGAACAGGATTACTGAAGCTTTCTTT. Residues: CASSFGNRITEAFF.

This chain joins TRBV10-1 and TRBJ2-7; D may be TRBD1 (6 bases). CDR1 and CDR2 from the germline V gene are WNHNN and SYGVQD (reference sequence). Trimming cost V 0 bases and J 7 bases, with 10 bases left between them. The CDR3 is 13 amino acids. CDR3 nucleotides: TGCGCCAGCAGTGAGTCGATCAGGGGTGAGCAGTACTTC. Translated, it gives CASSESIRGEQYF.

The V and J genes are TRBV6-4 and TRBJ1-2; 7 nucleotides line up with TRBD1. Germline V gives CDR1 MRHNA, CDR2 SNTAGT. Trimming took 6 bases from V and 1 from J; bases not matched to a gene: 23. This CDR3 contains 20 residues. CDR3 sequence reads: CASSARLGQRSTSFNYGYTF. The CDR3 DNA sequence: TGTGCCAGCAGCGCCCGTTTGGGACAGCGATCCACCAGCTTTAACTATGGCTACACCTTC.

The J gene is TRBJ2-3, the V gene TRBV7-9; 8 bases are a match to TRBD2. Per the germline V gene, CDR1 is SEHNR and CDR2 is FQNEAQ (reference sequence). The CDR3 has 14 residues. V shed 1 base, J shed 6 bases, and the junction held 3 bases outside the gene matches. The CDR3 DNA reads TGTGCCAGCAGCTTAGTAGCGGGACACGATACGCAGTATTTT. Translation gives CASSLVAGHDTQYF.